A single sample is the source of the 18 T cell receptor beta chains below, sequenced in a study of shared clonotypes between healthy human individuals. The protocol was immunoSEQ multiplex PCR, while the TCRdb copy is restricted to in-frame clones and leaves out a portion. The top ten hold around 1.4% of the sample, which has approximately 980,000 clones, 76% seen once. The sequenced sample was memory CD4+ T cells sorted from blood. Subset in this sample: CD45RA-negative fraction. These receptors originate from a man between 18 and 35 years old in good health.

V usage is TRBV5-4 and J usage is TRBJ2-7; TRBD2 aligns across 10 bases. The V and J ends lost 2 bases and 1 base, in that order; junction bases with no gene match: 6. Germline V gene data show CDR1 as SGHNT and CDR2 as YYREEE (reference sequence). This CDR3 is 16 amino acids long. The CDR3 nucleotides read TGTGCCAGCAGCTTATTAGCGGGGGGCCCTTCCTACGAGCAGTACTTC. Its translation is CASSLLAGGPSYEQYF.

The chain has TRBV28 and TRBJ2-5, with no clear D. The CDR3 has 12 amino acids. Germline V gene data show CDR1 as MDHEN and CDR2 as SYDVKM. Trimming took off 5 bases at V and 7 bases at J, with 11 bases between the two ends. The CDR3 region is CASSSSPGTQYF. CDR3 coding DNA: TGTGCCAGCAGTAGTAGCCCCGGGACCCAGTACTTC.

V usage is TRBV4-3 and J usage is TRBJ1-1, with D perhaps TRBD1 (5 bases). The CDR3 covers 12 residues. V was shortened by 1 base and J by 8 bases, with 8 bases between the two germline ends. Germline-derived CDR1 and CDR2 are LGHNA and YSLEER. CDR3 sequence (DNA): TGCGCCAGCAGCCAAGGTAGACAGGAAGCTTTCTTT. Translation: CASSQGRQEAFF.

The rearrangement links TRBV5-1 to TRBJ2-2; no reliable D call. The CDR3 is 16 residues long. From germline, CDR1 is SGHRS and CDR2 YFSETQ. V was shortened by 2 bases and J by 0 bases, with 11 bases between the two germline ends. In DNA, the CDR3 is TGCGCCAGCAGCTTCAAGACGAGTCCGAACACCGGGGAGCTGTTTTTT. Its translation: CASSFKTSPNTGELFF.

This chain joins TRBV5-1 and TRBJ1-1; perhaps TRBD1 as D (6 bases). The CDR3 covers 14 residues. V lost 6 bases and J 2 bases, leaving 14 bases between the germline ends. In germline, CDR1 is SGHRS, CDR2 YFSETQ. The DNA of the CDR3 is TGCGCCAGCATGAGCGGACAGACAAACACTGAAGCTTTCTTT. Translating gives CASMSGQTNTEAFF.

The table lists this clone with a few counts. Other nucleotide sequences in the sample specify the same CDR3. The chain recombines TRBV28 with TRBJ1-1, with no clear D. Between the trimmed V and J ends, which lost 2 bases and 9 bases, there was a span of 7 bases. Germline-derived CDR1 and CDR2 are MDHEN and SYDVKM. This CDR3 is built from 11 residues. This CDR3 reads CASSLRGKAFF. For the CDR3, the DNA is TGTGCCAGCAGTTTACGTGGAAAAGCTTTCTTT.

The rearrangement uses TRBV9 and TRBJ1-2; D is ambiguous. Germline values: CDR1 SGDLS, CDR2 YYNGEE. The V and J ends lost 3 bases and 7 bases respectively, with 7 bases between them. This CDR3 spans 11 amino acids. The CDR3 here is CASSEGFGYTF. In DNA form, the CDR3 reads TGTGCCAGCAGCGAAGGGTTTGGCTACACCTTC.

About this clone itself: Just one base apart from a much larger clone, this may be a read error. Other DNA variants within this sample encode the same CDR3. The genes are TRBV5-6 and TRBJ2-2; the D is unclear. Trimming shortened V by 4 bases and J by 0 bases, and 1 base separated the two germline ends. The CDR3 covers 12 residues. Germline loops: CDR1 SGHDT, CDR2 YYEEEE. This CDR3 reads CASSANTGELFF. The CDR3 nucleotides are TGTGCCAGCAGCGCGAACACCGGGGAGCTGTTTTTT.

Here the CDR3 reads CASSSTEYTEAFF. As DNA, the CDR3 is TGTGCCAGCAGCTCGACAGAGTACACTGAAGCTTTCTTT. V usage is TRBV5-4 and J usage is TRBJ1-1; D may be TRBD1 (5 bases). There are 13 residues in the CDR3. Per germline, CDR1 SGHNT and CDR2 YYREEE (reference sequence). V was trimmed by 3 bases and J by 3 bases, leaving 9 bases between them. The full variable domain, in which reference TRBV5-4 and TRBJ1-1 provide the parts outside the CDR3, is ETGVTQSPTHLIKTRGQQVTLRCSSQSGHNTVSWYQQALGQGPQFIFQYYREEENGRGNFPPRFSGLQFPNYSSELNVNALELDDSALYLCASSSTEYTEAFFGQGTRLTVV.

The chain employs TRBV6-1 and TRBJ2-5; no clear D. V lost 4 bases, J lost 0 bases, and 12 bases lay in between. CDR3 length: 15 amino acids. CDR1 is MNHNS, CDR2 SASEGT, per germline. CDR3 nucleotide sequence: TGTGCCAGCAGTGTGCCTAACTGGTACCAAGAGACCCAGTACTTC. Translation gives CASSVPNWYQETQYF.

The chain carries TRBV7-9 and TRBJ1-4, with a possible D match to TRBD1 (5 bases). Between the trimmed V and J ends, which lost 2 bases and 0 bases, there was a span of 7 bases. The length of the CDR3 is 15 residues. The germline CDR1 and CDR2 sequences are SEHNR and FQNEAQ (reference sequence). This CDR3 reads CASSLQTATNEKLFF. CDR3 coding DNA: TGTGCCAGCAGCTTACAGACAGCAACTAATGAAAAACTGTTTTTT.

This clone has more than one count but fewer than ten. The chain is built from TRBV19 and TRBJ1-6, with TRBD1 matching over 9 bases. Germline V lookup: CDR1 LNHDA, CDR2 SQIVND (reference sequence). The CDR3 consists of 15 residues. V was clipped by 5 bases and J by 7 bases; unmatched bases: 6. CDR3 in DNA: TGTGCCAGTAGTGCACGGACAGGGGTGAATTCACCCCTCCACTTT. Translation gives CASSARTGVNSPLHF.

V gene TRBV7-9 combines with J gene TRBJ2-6; TRBD1 agrees at 10 bases. Germline V gene sequence: CDR1 SEHNR, CDR2 FQNEAQ (reference sequence). V was clipped by 1 base and J by 0 bases; unmatched bases: 0. The CDR3 runs to 17 residues. CDR3 amino acids: CASSLGTGGSGANVLTF. As DNA, the CDR3 is TGTGCCAGCAGCTTAGGGACAGGGGGCTCTGGGGCCAACGTCCTGACTTTC.

The chain couples TRBV6-1 to TRBJ2-7, with D perhaps TRBD2 (5 bases). The CDR3 extends over 15 amino acids. V gave up 5 bases and J gave up 0 bases, with 14 bases separating them. Germline CDR1 reads MNHNS; CDR2 reads SASEGT. The CDR3 DNA reads as TGTGCCAGCAGTCGGACTGTAACAATCTCCTACGAGCAGTACTTC. Protein product: CASSRTVTISYEQYF.

J is TRBJ1-5 and V is TRBV18; 7 nucleotides line up with TRBD1. This CDR3 contains 16 residues. V shed 0 bases, J shed 7 bases, and the junction held 9 bases outside the gene matches. Per the germline V gene, CDR1 is KGHSH and CDR2 is LQKENI. The CDR3 DNA follows: TGTGCCAGCTCACCACCGTTGAGGGGGCTAGGGCAGCCCCAGCATTTT. Translated: CASSPPLRGLGQPQHF.

The CDR3 loop is CASSLAGPNTGELFF. In nucleotides, the CDR3 is TGTGCCAGCAGCTTAGCGGGTCCCAACACCGGGGAGCTGTTTTTT. The V call is TRBV11-2, the J call TRBJ2-2; the D is unclear. Germline CDR1 reads SGHAT; CDR2 reads FQNNGV. This CDR3 spans 15 amino acids. The germline V and J ends were trimmed by 1 base and 2 bases, with 8 bases remaining between them.

As DNA, the CDR3 is TGTGCCAGCAGCCGCCGCCAGGGTTACGAGCAGTACTTC. Translated: CASSRRQGYEQYF. V and J are TRBV4-2 and TRBJ2-7; D is perhaps TRBD1 (5 bases). The CDR3 covers 13 residues. The germline gives CDR1 LGHNA, CDR2 YNFKEQ. V was trimmed by 4 bases and J by 4 bases, leaving 11 bases between them.

This clone was counted ten times or more. This sequence joins TRBV11-2 and TRBJ1-1; D unclear. There are 17 residues in the CDR3. V lost 0 bases to trimming and J lost 0 bases, with 14 bases between them. Germline loops: CDR1 SGHAT, CDR2 FQNNGV. CDR3: CASSLERETRMNTEAFF. For the CDR3, the DNA is TGTGCCAGCAGCTTAGAGAGGGAGACGCGGATGAACACTGAAGCTTTCTTT.